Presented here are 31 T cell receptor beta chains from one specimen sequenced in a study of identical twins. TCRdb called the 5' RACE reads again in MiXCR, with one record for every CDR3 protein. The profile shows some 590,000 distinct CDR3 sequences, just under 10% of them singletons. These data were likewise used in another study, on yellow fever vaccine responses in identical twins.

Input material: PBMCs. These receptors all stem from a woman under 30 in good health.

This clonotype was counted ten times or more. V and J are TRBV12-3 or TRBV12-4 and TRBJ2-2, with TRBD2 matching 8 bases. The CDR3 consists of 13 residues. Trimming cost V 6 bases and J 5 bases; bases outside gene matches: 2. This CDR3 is CASRLAVTGELFF. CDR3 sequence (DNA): TGTGCCAGCAGACTAGCGGTAACCGGGGAGCTGTTTTTT.

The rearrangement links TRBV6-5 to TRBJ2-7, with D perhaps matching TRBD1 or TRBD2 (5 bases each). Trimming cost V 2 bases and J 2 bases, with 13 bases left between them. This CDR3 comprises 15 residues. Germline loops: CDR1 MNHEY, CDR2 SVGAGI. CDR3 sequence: CASSYVRGAAYEQYF. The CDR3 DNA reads TGTGCCAGCAGTTACGTAAGAGGGGCAGCCTACGAGCAGTACTTC.

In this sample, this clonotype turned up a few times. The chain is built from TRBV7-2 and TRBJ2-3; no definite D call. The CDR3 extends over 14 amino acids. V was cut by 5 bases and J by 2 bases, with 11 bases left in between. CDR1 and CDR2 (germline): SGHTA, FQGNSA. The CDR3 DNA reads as TGTGCCAGCAGCGCTCTACAGATCACAGATACGCAGTATTTT. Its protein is CASSALQITDTQYF.

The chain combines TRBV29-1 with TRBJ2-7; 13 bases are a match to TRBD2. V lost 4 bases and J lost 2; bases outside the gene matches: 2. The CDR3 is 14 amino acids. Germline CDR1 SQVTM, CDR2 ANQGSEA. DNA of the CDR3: TGCAGCGTTGGAGGGACTAGCGGGACCTACGAGCAGTACTTC. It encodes CSVGGTSGTYEQYF.

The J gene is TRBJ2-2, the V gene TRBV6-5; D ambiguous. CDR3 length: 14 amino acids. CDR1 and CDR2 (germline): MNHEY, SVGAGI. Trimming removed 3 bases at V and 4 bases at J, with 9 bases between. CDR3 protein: CASSYPGGTGELFF. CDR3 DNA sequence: TGTGCCAGCAGTTATCCGGGCGGCACCGGGGAGCTGTTTTTT.

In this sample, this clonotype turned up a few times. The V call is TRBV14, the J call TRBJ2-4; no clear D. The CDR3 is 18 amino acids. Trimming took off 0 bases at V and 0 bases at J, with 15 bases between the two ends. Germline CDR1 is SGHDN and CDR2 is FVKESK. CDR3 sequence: CASSQDRSTDLAKNIQYF. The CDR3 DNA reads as TGTGCCAGCAGCCAAGATCGCAGTACAGATCTAGCCAAAAACATTCAGTACTTC.

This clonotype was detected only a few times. CDR3 DNA: TGCAGCGTTCGGACAGGGTTGGACTATGGCTACACCTTC. As protein: CSVRTGLDYGYTF. The chain carries TRBV29-1 and TRBJ1-2, with 8 bases aligning to TRBD1. The CDR3 extends over 13 amino acids. V trimming: 5 bases; J trimming: 3 bases; junction bases outside the gene matches: 5. CDR1 is SQVTM, CDR2 ANQGSEA, per germline.

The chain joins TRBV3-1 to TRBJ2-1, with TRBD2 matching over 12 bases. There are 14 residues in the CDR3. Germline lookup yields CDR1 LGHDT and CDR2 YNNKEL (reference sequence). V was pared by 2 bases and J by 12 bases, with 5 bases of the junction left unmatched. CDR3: CASSQSSGGVWQFF. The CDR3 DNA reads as TGTGCCAGCAGCCAATCTAGCGGGGGGGTTTGGCAGTTCTTC.

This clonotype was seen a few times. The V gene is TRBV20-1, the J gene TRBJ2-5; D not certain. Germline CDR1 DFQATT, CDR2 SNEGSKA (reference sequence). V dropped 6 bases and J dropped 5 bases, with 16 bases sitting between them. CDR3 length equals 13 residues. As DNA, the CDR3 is TGCAGTGCGAGGACGGCGTCGACGGAGACCCAGTACTTC. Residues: CSARTASTETQYF.

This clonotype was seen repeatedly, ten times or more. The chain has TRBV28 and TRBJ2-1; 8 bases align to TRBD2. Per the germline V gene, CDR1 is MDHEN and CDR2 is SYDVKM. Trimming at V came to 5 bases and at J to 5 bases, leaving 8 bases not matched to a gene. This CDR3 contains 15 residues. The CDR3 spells CASSAGLARHNEQFF. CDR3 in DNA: TGTGCCAGCAGTGCCGGACTAGCCCGGCACAATGAGCAGTTCTTC.

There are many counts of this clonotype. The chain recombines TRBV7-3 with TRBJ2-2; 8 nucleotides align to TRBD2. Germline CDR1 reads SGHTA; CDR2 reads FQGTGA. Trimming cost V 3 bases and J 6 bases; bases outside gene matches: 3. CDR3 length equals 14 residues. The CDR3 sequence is CASSFGGASGELFF. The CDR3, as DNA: TGTGCCAGCAGCTTCGGGGGGGCCTCCGGGGAGCTGTTTTTT.

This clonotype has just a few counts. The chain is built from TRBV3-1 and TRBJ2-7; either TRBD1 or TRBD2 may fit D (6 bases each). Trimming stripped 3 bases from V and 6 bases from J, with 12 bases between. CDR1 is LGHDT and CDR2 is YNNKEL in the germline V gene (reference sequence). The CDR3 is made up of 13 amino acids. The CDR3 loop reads CASSQNPGAEQYF. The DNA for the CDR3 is TGTGCCAGCAGCCAGAATCCGGGGGCCGAGCAGTACTTC.

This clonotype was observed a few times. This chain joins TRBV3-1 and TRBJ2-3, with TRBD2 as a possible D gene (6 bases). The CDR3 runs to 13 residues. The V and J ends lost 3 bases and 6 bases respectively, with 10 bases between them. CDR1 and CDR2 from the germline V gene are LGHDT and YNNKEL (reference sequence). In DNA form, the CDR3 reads TGTGCCAGCAGCCACCCGGGGGTTGATACGCAGTATTTT. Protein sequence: CASSHPGVDTQYF.

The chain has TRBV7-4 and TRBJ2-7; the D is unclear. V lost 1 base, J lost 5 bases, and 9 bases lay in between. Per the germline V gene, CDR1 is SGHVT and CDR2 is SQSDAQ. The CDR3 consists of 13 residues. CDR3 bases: TGTGCCAGCAGCTTAGGGTGTTCGAACGAGCAGTACTTC. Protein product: CASSLGCSNEQYF.

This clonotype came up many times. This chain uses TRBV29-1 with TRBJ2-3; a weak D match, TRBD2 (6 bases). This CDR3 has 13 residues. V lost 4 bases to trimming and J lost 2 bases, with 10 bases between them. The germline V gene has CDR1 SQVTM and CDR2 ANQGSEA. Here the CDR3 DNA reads TGCAGCGTTGCAGGGAGGTTCACAGATACGCAGTATTTT. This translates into CSVAGRFTDTQYF.

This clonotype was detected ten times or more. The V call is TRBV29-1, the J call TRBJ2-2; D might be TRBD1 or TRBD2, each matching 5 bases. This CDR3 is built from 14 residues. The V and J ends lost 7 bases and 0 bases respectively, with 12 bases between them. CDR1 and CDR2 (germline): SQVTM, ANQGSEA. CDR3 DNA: TGCAGCGCCGGGACGGATACGAACACCGGGGAGCTGTTTTTT. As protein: CSAGTDTNTGELFF.

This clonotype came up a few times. The CDR3 bases are TGTGCCAGTAGTATCCGGACTAGCGATGCCTACGAGCAGTACTTC. Its translation is CASSIRTSDAYEQYF. This chain links TRBV19 with TRBJ2-7; 9 positions match TRBD2. J gave up 2 bases and V 3 bases, and 5 bases lay outside the gene matches. CDR1 and CDR2 from the germline V gene are LNHDA and SQIVND (reference sequence). This CDR3 has 15 residues.

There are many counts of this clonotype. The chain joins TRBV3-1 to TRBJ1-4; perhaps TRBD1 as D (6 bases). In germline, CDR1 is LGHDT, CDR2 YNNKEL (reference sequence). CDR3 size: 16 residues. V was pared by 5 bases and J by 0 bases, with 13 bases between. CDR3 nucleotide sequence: TGTGCCAGCAGCACCCGGGACATTGCAACTAATGAAAAACTGTTTTTT. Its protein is CASSTRDIATNEKLFF. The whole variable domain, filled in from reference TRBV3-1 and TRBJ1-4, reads DTAVSQTPKYLVTQMGNDKSIKCEQNLGHDTMYWYKQDSKKFLKIMFSYNNKELIINETVPNRFSPKSPDKAHLNLHINSLELGDSAVYFCASSTRDIATNEKLFFGSGTQLSVL.

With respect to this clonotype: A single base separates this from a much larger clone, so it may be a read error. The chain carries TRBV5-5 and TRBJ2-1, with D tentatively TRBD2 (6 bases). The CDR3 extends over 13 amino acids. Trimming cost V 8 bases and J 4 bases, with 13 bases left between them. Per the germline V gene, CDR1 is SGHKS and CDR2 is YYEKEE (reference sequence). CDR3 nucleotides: TGTGCCAGGCGCCCGGGACTGTACAATGAGCAGTTCTTC. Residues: CARRPGLYNEQFF. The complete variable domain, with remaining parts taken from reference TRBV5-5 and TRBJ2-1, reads DAGVTQSPTHLIKTRGQQVTLRCSPISGHKSVSWYQQVLGQGPQFIFQYYEKEERGRGNFPDRFSARQFPNYSSELNVNALLLGDSALYLCARRPGLYNEQFFGPGTRLTVL.

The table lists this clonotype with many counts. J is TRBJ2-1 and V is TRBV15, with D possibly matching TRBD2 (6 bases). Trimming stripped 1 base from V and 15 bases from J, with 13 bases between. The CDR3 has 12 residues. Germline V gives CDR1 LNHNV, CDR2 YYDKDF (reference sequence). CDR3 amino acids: CATSRGEEVLFF. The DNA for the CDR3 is TGTGCCACCAGCAGAGGGGAGGAAGTTCTGTTCTTC.

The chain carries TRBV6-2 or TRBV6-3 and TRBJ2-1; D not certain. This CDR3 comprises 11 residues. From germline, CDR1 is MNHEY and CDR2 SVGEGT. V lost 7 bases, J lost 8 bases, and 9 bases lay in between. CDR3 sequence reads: CASNRWDEQFF. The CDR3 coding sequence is TGTGCCAGCAATAGGTGGGATGAGCAGTTCTTC.

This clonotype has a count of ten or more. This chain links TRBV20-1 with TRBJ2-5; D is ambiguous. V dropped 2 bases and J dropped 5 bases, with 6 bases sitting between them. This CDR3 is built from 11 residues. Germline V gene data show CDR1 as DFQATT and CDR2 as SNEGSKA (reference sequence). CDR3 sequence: CSARLGETQYF. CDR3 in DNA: TGCAGTGCTAGACTGGGGGAGACCCAGTACTTC.

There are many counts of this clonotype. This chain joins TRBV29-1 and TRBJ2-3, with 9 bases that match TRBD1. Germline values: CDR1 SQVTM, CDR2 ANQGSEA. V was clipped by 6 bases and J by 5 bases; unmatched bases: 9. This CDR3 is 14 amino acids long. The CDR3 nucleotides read TGCAGCGTGCCCGGGACAGGGAAGGGAGATACGCAGTATTTT. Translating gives CSVPGTGKGDTQYF.

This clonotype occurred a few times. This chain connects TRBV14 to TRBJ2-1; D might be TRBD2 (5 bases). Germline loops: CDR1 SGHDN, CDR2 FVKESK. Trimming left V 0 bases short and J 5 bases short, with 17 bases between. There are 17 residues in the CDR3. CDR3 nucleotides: TGTGCCAGCAGCCAAGATCGGTGGGAGATCTATGACAATGAGCAGTTCTTC. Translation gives CASSQDRWEIYDNEQFF.

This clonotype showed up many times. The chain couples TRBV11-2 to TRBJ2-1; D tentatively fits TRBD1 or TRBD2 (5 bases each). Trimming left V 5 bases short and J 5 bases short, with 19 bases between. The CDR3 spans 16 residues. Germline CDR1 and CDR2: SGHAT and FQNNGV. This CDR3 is CASSPRLGDQNNEQFF. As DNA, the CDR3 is TGTGCCAGCAGCCCTAGGTTGGGGGACCAAAACAATGAGCAGTTCTTC.

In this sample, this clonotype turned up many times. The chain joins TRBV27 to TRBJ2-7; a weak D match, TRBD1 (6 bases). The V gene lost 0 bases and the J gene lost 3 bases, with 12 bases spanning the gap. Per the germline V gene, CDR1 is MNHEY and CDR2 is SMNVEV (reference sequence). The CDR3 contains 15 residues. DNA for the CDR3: TGTGCCAGCAGTTTATCGAGACAGGCTGTCTACGAGCAGTACTTC. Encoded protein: CASSLSRQAVYEQYF.

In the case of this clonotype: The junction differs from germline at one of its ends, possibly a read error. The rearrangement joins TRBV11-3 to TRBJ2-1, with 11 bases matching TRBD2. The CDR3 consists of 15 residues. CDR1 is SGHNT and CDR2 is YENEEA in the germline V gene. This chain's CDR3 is CASSLDGTSGNEQIF. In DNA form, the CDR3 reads TGTGCCAGCAGCTTAGATGGGACTAGCGGCAATGAGCAGATCTTC.

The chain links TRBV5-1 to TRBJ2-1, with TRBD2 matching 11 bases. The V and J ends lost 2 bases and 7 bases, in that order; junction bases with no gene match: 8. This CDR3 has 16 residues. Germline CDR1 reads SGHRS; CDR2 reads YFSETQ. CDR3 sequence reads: CASSFLSGGAENEQFF. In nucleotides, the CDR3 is TGCGCCAGCAGCTTTCTTAGCGGGGGGGCCGAGAATGAGCAGTTCTTC.

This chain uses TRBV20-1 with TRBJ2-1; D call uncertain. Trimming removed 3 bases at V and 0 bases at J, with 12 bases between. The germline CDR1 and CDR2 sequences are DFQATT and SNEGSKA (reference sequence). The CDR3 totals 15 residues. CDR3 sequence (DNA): TGCAGTGCTAGGATGGTGAGAGACTCCTACAATGAGCAGTTCTTC. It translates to CSARMVRDSYNEQFF.

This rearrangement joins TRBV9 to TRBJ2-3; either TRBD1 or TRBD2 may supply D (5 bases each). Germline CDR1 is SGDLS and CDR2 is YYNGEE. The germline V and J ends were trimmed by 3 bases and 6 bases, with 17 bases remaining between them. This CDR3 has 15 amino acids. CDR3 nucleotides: TGTGCCAGCAGCGCTAAGGATGGGGGAACGGATACGCAGTATTTT. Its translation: CASSAKDGGTDTQYF.

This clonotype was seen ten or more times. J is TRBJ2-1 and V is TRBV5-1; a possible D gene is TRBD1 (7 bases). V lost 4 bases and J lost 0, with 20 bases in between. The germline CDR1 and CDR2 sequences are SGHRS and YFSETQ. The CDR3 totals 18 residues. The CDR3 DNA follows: TGCGCCAGCAGCCGGGACTCGGGACAGTTGAGCTCCTACAATGAGCAGTTCTTC. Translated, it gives CASSRDSGQLSSYNEQFF.